Included here is one T cell receptor (beta chain) sequence, with context. Its specificity is unknown. The data belong to a study of cytomegalovirus exposure and HLA in healthy donors. Trimming left V 5 bases short and J 4 bases short, with 8 bases between. Per the germline V gene, CDR1 is SEHNR and CDR2 is FQNEAQ (reference sequence). This CDR3 comprises 13 residues. Primers included in the PCR were 60 Vbeta and 13 Jbeta primers. The data were produced by immunoSEQ multiplex PCR, yet TCRdb's version contains in-frame clones alone and is incomplete. The repertoire holds more than 250,000 clones, with roughly 90% as singletons. Overall study results and limits: A missense DCLRE1C variant was associated with V- and J-gene trimming of TCR beta chains in a later analysis, and an independent cohort replicated the association.

The V gene is TRBV7-9, the J gene TRBJ2-2, with D possibly matching TRBD2 (5 bases). The sequence came from a woman aged 18-29 years in good health and CMV-seronegative. Material: PBMCs. Here the CDR3 DNA reads TGTGCCAGCAGCCGGACTCTCACCGGGGAGCTGTTTTTT. This gives the protein CASSRTLTGELFF. Together with reference TRBV7-9 and TRBJ2-2, the CDR3 gives the full variable domain: DTGVSQNPRHKITKRGQNVTFRCDPISEHNRLYWYRQTLGQGPEFLTYFQNEAQLEKSRLLSDRFSAERPKGSFSTLEIQRTEQGDSAMYLCASSRTLTGELFFGEGSRLTVL.